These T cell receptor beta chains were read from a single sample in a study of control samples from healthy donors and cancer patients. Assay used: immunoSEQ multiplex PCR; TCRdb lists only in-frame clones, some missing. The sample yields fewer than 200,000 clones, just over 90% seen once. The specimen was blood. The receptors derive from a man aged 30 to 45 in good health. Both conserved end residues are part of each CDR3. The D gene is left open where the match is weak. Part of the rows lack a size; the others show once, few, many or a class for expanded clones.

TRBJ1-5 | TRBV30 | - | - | CAWSHGGNNQPQHF | TGTGCCTGGAGTCACGGGGGGAACAATCAGCCCCAGCATTTT
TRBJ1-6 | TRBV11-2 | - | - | CASSFWGRSSYNSPLHF | TGTGCCAGCAGCTTCTGGGGTAGGAGCTCCTATAATTCACCCCTCCACTTT
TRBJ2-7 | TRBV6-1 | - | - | CASSEKGGFYEQYF | TGTGCCAGCAGTGAGAAGGGTGGATTCTACGAGCAGTACTTC
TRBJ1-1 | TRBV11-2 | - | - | CASSLRAVGMNTEAFF | TGTGCCAGCAGCTTAAGGGCGGTTGGCATGAACACTGAAGCTTTCTTT
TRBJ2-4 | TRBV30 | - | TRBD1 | CAWSVRLSSGTGNIQYF | TGTGCCTGGAGTGTGCGCCTTTCTTCCGGGACAGGAAACATTCAGTACTTC
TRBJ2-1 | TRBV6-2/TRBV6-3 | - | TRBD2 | CASSYAASGGGPYNEQFF | TGTGCCAGCAGTTACGCGGCATCCGGGGGGGGCCCCTACAATGAGCAGTTCTTC
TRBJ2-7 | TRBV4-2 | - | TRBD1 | CASSRGQGAEQYF | TGTGCCAGCAGCCGGGGACAGGGGGCCGAGCAGTACTTC
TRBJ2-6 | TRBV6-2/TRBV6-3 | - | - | CASSYLLSGANVLTF | TGTGCCAGCAGTTATTTGCTCTCTGGGGCCAACGTCCTGACTTTC
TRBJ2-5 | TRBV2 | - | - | CASRGGQQETQYF | TGTGCCAGCAGGGGGGGACAGCAAGAGACCCAGTACTTC
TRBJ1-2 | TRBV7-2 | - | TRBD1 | CASSPQGNNYGYTF | TGTGCCAGCAGCCCACAGGGGAATAACTATGGCTACACCTTC
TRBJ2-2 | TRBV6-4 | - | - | CAGSDSMTGELFF | TGTGCCGGCAGTGACTCTATGACGGGGGAGCTGTTTTTT
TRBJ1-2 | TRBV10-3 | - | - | CAISATHTNYGYTF | TGTGCCATCAGTGCGACACATACGAACTATGGCTACACCTTC
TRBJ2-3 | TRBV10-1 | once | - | CASSLQRGTPPHTQYF | TGCGCCAGCAGTTTGCAACGGGGAACACCACCGCATACGCAGTATTTT
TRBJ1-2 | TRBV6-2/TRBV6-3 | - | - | CASSYEGTYGYTF | TGTGCCAGCAGTTACGAGGGGACCTATGGCTACACCTTC
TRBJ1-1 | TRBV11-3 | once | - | CASSLGGSGHTEAFF | TGTGCCAGCAGCTTAGGGGGGTCTGGTCACACTGAAGCTTTCTTT
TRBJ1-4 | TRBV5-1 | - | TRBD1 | CASSLQGRDEKLFF | TGCGCCAGCAGCTTACAGGGGAGGGATGAAAAACTGTTTTTT
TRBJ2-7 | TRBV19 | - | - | CASSIARGTYEQYF | TGTGCCAGTAGTATTGCCCGGGGGACCTACGAGCAGTACTTC
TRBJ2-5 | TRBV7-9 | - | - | CASSLDGRGWETQYF | TGTGCCAGCAGCTTAGATGGCAGGGGCTGGGAGACCCAGTACTTC
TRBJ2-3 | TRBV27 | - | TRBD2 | CASIGTSTSTDTQYF | TGTGCCAGCATCGGGACTAGCACGTCCACAGATACGCAGTATTTT
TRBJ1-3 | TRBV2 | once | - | CASNLGGIDSGNTIYF | TGTGCCAGCAATCTAGGGGGGATTGACTCTGGAAACACCATATATTTT
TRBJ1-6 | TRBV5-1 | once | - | CASSAGTTNSPLHF | TGCGCCAGCAGCGCCGGGACAACAAATTCACCCCTCCACTTT
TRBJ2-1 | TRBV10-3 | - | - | CAISAGAINNEQFF | TGTGCCATCAGTGCGGGTGCGATCAACAATGAGCAGTTCTTC
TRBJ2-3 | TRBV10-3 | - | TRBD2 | CAISESTAGGRGDTQYF | TGTGCCATCAGTGAGTCGACCGCGGGAGGGAGAGGAGATACGCAGTATTTT
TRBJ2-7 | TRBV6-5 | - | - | CASSPRGTVAYEQYF | TGTGCCAGCAGCCCCCGGGGGACAGTTGCCTACGAGCAGTACTTC
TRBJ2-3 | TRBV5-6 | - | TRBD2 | CASSSGTSVQYF | TGTGCCAGCAGCTCCGGGACTAGCGTGCAGTATTTT
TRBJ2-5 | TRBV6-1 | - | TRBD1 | CASSEYRGETQYF | TGTGCCAGCAGTGAATACAGGGGGGAGACCCAGTACTTC
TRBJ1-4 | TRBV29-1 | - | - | CSVRLGKLFF | TGCAGCGTCCGATTGGGAAAACTGTTTTTT
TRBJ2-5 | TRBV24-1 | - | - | CATSDSTWGDETQYF | TGTGCCACCAGTGATTCGACATGGGGGGACGAGACCCAGTACTTC
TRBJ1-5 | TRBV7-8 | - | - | CASSLERENNQPQHF | TGTGCCAGCAGCTTAGAAAGGGAGAACAATCAGCCCCAGCATTTT
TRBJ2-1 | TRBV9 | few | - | CASSVAGNEQFF | TGTGCCAGCAGCGTAGCGGGGAATGAGCAGTTCTTC
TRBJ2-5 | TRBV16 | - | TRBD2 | CASSKGLAELVETQYF | TGTGCCAGCAGCAAAGGACTAGCGGAACTTGTTGAGACCCAGTACTTC
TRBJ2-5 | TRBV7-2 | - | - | CASTPAVAVETQYF | TGTGCCAGCACCCCCGCGGTAGCGGTAGAGACCCAGTACTTC
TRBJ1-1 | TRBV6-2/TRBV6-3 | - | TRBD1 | CASSYGTATEAFF | TGTGCCAGCAGTTACGGGACAGCCACTGAAGCTTTCTTT
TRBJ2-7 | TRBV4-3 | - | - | CASSQDQGPFYEQYF | TGCGCCAGCAGCCAAGATCAGGGACCTTTCTACGAGCAGTACTTC
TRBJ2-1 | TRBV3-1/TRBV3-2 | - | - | CASSQLDHNEQFF | TGTGCCAGCAGCCAACTAGACCACAATGAGCAGTTCTTC
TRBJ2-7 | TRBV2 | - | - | CASSADWTRTYEQYF | TGTGCCAGCAGCGCGGACTGGACAAGGACCTACGAGCAGTACTTC
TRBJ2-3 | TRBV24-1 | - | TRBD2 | CATSDTSGVTDTQYF | TGTGCCACCAGTGATACTAGCGGGGTGACAGATACGCAGTATTTT